The T cell receptor beta chain described here comes from a study of control samples from healthy donors and cancer patients. The CDR3 is made up of 16 amino acids. V was cut by 6 bases and J by 1 base, with 19 bases left in between. Germline V gene sequence: CDR1 MNHNY, CDR2 SVGAGI (reference sequence). Clones were read by immunoSEQ multiplex PCR, and TCRdb kept only the in-frame ones, dropping some. The table includes around 81,000 clones, approximately 95% detected once. This chain joins TRBV6-6 and TRBJ2-7; either TRBD1 or TRBD2 may supply D (7 bases each). The sample comprised blood. This receptor was obtained from a woman aged 25 to 39 in good health. CDR3 region: CASRLQGRGISYEQYF. In nucleotides, the CDR3 is TGTGCCAGCAGACTACAGGGGAGGGGGATATCCTACGAGCAGTACTTC.